These T cell receptor beta chains were read from a single sample in a study of Graves' ophthalmopathy and Graves' hyperthyroidism. Via MiXCR, TCRdb re-called the multiplex PCR reads, giving one row per CDR3 protein. The sample shows some 390,000 distinct CDR3 sequences, 18% of them seen only once. What was sequenced was peripheral blood. All receptors come from a woman aged 18-29 years with Graves' ophthalmopathy. The CDR3 runs from the conserved cysteine through the conserved F or W. D genes are given only for firm matches. Clone size is stated in some rows and not others, as once, few, many or a class when expanded.

clone size: .; D gene: .; V gene: TRBV7-2; J gene: TRBJ1-1; CDR3 DNA: TGTGCCAGCAGCTCGGGTCGCAAAACTGAAGCTTTCTTT; CDR3 protein: CASSSGRKTEAFF
clone size: many; D gene: TRBD1; V gene: TRBV6-5; J gene: TRBJ2-5; CDR3 DNA: TGTGCCAGCAGTCCTGGACAGGGGAAAAAAGAGACCCAGTACTTC; CDR3 protein: CASSPGQGKKETQYF
clone size: many; D gene: .; V gene: TRBV10-1; J gene: TRBJ2-7; CDR3 DNA: TGCGCCAGCACCGATGGGCCGGGACAGCGGGGGAAGCAGTACTTC; CDR3 protein: CASTDGPGQRGKQYF
clone size: many; D gene: .; V gene: TRBV28; J gene: TRBJ2-7; CDR3 DNA: TGTGCCAGCAGTCCCCCTCAGGGCTACTACGAGCAGTACTTC; CDR3 protein: CASSPPQGYYEQYF
clone size: .; D gene: .; V gene: TRBV2; J gene: TRBJ1-2; CDR3 DNA: TGTGCCAGCAGTGAAGGCAGTGACTATGGCTACACCTTC; CDR3 protein: CASSEGSDYGYTF
clone size: many; D gene: .; V gene: TRBV6-5; J gene: TRBJ1-2; CDR3 DNA: TGTGCCAGCAGTAGAGATAATAACTATGGCTACACCTTC; CDR3 protein: CASSRDNNYGYTF
clone size: few; D gene: TRBD1; V gene: TRBV6-2/TRBV6-3; J gene: TRBJ2-7; CDR3 DNA: TGTGCCAGCAGGCCTTGGACAGGAATATACGAGCAGTACTTC; CDR3 protein: CASRPWTGIYEQYF
clone size: many; D gene: .; V gene: TRBV9; J gene: TRBJ1-1; CDR3 DNA: TGTGCCAGCAGCGTAGAGGAGGGGAACACTGAAGCTTTCTTT; CDR3 protein: CASSVEEGNTEAFF
clone size: many; D gene: .; V gene: TRBV7-2; J gene: TRBJ2-7; CDR3 DNA: TGTGCCAGCAGCTTAGTGAGAGTGGCGGGCTACGAGCAGTACTTC; CDR3 protein: CASSLVRVAGYEQYF
clone size: many; D gene: .; V gene: TRBV28; J gene: TRBJ1-2; CDR3 DNA: TGTGCCTTCGGGACCCGTAACTATGGCTACACCTTC; CDR3 protein: CAFGTRNYGYTF
clone size: few; D gene: .; V gene: TRBV6-5; J gene: TRBJ1-1; CDR3 DNA: TGTGCCAGCAGTTACACGCCCGAGGCTGAAGCTTTCTTT; CDR3 protein: CASSYTPEAEAFF
clone size: many; D gene: .; V gene: TRBV2; J gene: TRBJ1-1; CDR3 DNA: TGTGCCAGCAGTGATTCGGGCGGAGGGAACACTGAAGCTTTCTTT; CDR3 protein: CASSDSGGGNTEAFF
clone size: many; D gene: .; V gene: TRBV18; J gene: TRBJ2-5; CDR3 DNA: TGTGCCAGCTCACCGAGGGCGGGTACTCAAGAGACCCAGTACTTC; CDR3 protein: CASSPRAGTQETQYF
clone size: many; D gene: TRBD2; V gene: TRBV6-5; J gene: TRBJ2-7; CDR3 DNA: TGTGCCAGCAGGAGGGACTACCTCTCCTACGAGCAGTACTTC; CDR3 protein: CASRRDYLSYEQYF
clone size: many; D gene: TRBD1; V gene: TRBV6-2/TRBV6-3; J gene: TRBJ1-6; CDR3 DNA: TGTGCCAGCGGGTCGGGACAGCCCCTCCACTTT; CDR3 protein: CASGSGQPLHF
clone size: many; D gene: TRBD1; V gene: TRBV30; J gene: TRBJ1-5; CDR3 DNA: TGTGCCTGGAGTTCCGGCAGGGGGAGCAATCAGCCCCAGCATTTT; CDR3 protein: CAWSSGRGSNQPQHF
clone size: .; D gene: .; V gene: TRBV19; J gene: TRBJ2-7; CDR3 DNA: TGTGCCAGTAGAAGGTCAGCCGTCTACGAGCAGTACTTC; CDR3 protein: CASRRSAVYEQYF
clone size: many; D gene: .; V gene: TRBV7-2; J gene: TRBJ2-2; CDR3 DNA: TGTGCCAGCAGGTTCTTGCGGGAAATAGGGGAGCTGTTTTTT; CDR3 protein: CASRFLREIGELFF
clone size: many; D gene: .; V gene: TRBV28; J gene: TRBJ2-7; CDR3 DNA: TGTGCCAGCAGTCCCCACGCACTGGGAGTGCCCTCAACGTTCTTC; CDR3 protein: CASSPHALGVPSTFF
clone size: many; D gene: TRBD2; V gene: TRBV7-6; J gene: TRBJ2-6; CDR3 DNA: TGTGCCAGCAGCTCACTTAGCGGGAGGAACTCTGGGGCCAACGTCCTGACTTTC; CDR3 protein: CASSSLSGRNSGANVLTF
clone size: many; D gene: .; V gene: TRBV6-5; J gene: TRBJ1-1; CDR3 DNA: TGTGCCAGCAGTTACCAACTCCTGGACACTGAAGCTTTCTTT; CDR3 protein: CASSYQLLDTEAFF
clone size: many; D gene: .; V gene: TRBV27; J gene: TRBJ1-5; CDR3 DNA: TGTGCCAGCAGTATCTTCAGCAATCAGCCCCAGCATTTT; CDR3 protein: CASSIFSNQPQHF
clone size: many; D gene: .; V gene: TRBV10-3; J gene: TRBJ1-1; CDR3 DNA: TGTGCCATCCGCCGGACCTTGGGAAACACTGAAGCTTTCTTT; CDR3 protein: CAIRRTLGNTEAFF
clone size: many; D gene: .; V gene: TRBV20-1; J gene: TRBJ2-2; CDR3 DNA: TGCAGTGCTAGTCCATCGACTTGGAACACCGGGGAGCTGTTTTTT; CDR3 protein: CSASPSTWNTGELFF
clone size: many; D gene: .; V gene: TRBV4-1; J gene: TRBJ1-6; CDR3 DNA: TGCGCCAGCAGCCAAGTTGGGGGTCCCCTCCACTTT; CDR3 protein: CASSQVGGPLHF
clone size: many; D gene: .; V gene: TRBV11-2; J gene: TRBJ2-7; CDR3 DNA: TGTGCCAGCAGCTTTGACAGTCGGCCTAACTACGAGCAGTACTTC; CDR3 protein: CASSFDSRPNYEQYF
clone size: many; D gene: .; V gene: TRBV12-3/TRBV12-4; J gene: TRBJ2-7; CDR3 DNA: TGTGCCAGCAGTTTACGGGTAGCGACAAGCCAAGGCCGTTACGAGCAGTACTTC; CDR3 protein: CASSLRVATSQGRYEQYF
clone size: many; D gene: .; V gene: TRBV13; J gene: TRBJ1-1; CDR3 DNA: TGTGCCAGCAGCGGCGGGACATTGACTGAAGCTTTCTTT; CDR3 protein: CASSGGTLTEAFF
clone size: many; D gene: .; V gene: TRBV11-2; J gene: TRBJ1-5; CDR3 DNA: TGTGCCAGCAGCTCGAGGGACCTTAATCAGCCCCAGCATTTT; CDR3 protein: CASSSRDLNQPQHF
clone size: many; D gene: .; V gene: TRBV27; J gene: TRBJ1-1; CDR3 DNA: TGTGCCAGCAGCCTGGGAGGGATCACTGAAGCTTTCTTT; CDR3 protein: CASSLGGITEAFF
clone size: many; D gene: TRBD2; V gene: TRBV4-3; J gene: TRBJ2-1; CDR3 DNA: TGCGCCAGCAGCCAAACGAGCGGGGGGGTGCAGTTCTTC; CDR3 protein: CASSQTSGGVQFF
clone size: many; D gene: TRBD1; V gene: TRBV6-2/TRBV6-3; J gene: TRBJ1-5; CDR3 DNA: TGTGCCAGCAGCGCGGACAGGGCTCGTCAGCCCCAGCATTTT; CDR3 protein: CASSADRARQPQHF
clone size: many; D gene: .; V gene: TRBV5-1; J gene: TRBJ1-2; CDR3 DNA: TGCGCCAGCAGCTTCCAACCCGGGGCTAACTATGGCTACACCTTC; CDR3 protein: CASSFQPGANYGYTF
clone size: .; D gene: .; V gene: TRBV29-1; J gene: TRBJ2-4; CDR3 DNA: TGCAGCGTCCGCTCCTTCGATGGGGGGGCGCGGGACATTCAGTACTTC; CDR3 protein: CSVRSFDGGARDIQYF
clone size: .; D gene: .; V gene: TRBV19; J gene: TRBJ1-3; CDR3 DNA: TGTGCCAGTAGTATATCCACCGCTACAGGGAGCTCTGGAAACACCATATATTTT; CDR3 protein: CASSISTATGSSGNTIYF
clone size: many; D gene: TRBD1; V gene: TRBV5-1; J gene: TRBJ1-2; CDR3 DNA: TGCGCCAGCAGTACCCCGGGACAGGGGAAAGGCTATGGCTACACCTTC; CDR3 protein: CASSTPGQGKGYGYTF
clone size: .; D gene: .; V gene: TRBV11-2; J gene: TRBJ1-6; CDR3 DNA: TGTGCCAGCAGCTCACTTCGTAGAGGGTCGGGTTCACCCCTCCACTTT; CDR3 protein: CASSSLRRGSGSPLHF
clone size: many; D gene: .; V gene: TRBV6-2/TRBV6-3; J gene: TRBJ1-3; CDR3 DNA: TGTGCCAGCAGAATGGACGCCCGGGTAGGAAACACCATATATTTT; CDR3 protein: CASRMDARVGNTIYF
clone size: many; D gene: .; V gene: TRBV4-3; J gene: TRBJ1-2; CDR3 DNA: TGCGCCAGCAGCCAAGCGGACAGCCCCTATGGCTACACCTTC; CDR3 protein: CASSQADSPYGYTF
clone size: many; D gene: .; V gene: TRBV18; J gene: TRBJ2-7; CDR3 DNA: TGTGCCAGCTCACCAATCACGGACGGTTCCTACGAGCAGTACTTC; CDR3 protein: CASSPITDGSYEQYF
clone size: many; D gene: .; V gene: TRBV7-2; J gene: TRBJ2-4; CDR3 DNA: TGTGCCAGCAGCCCTACAGGGGGAGGGAACATTCAGTACTTC; CDR3 protein: CASSPTGGGNIQYF
clone size: many; D gene: .; V gene: TRBV20-1; J gene: TRBJ2-5; CDR3 DNA: TGCAGTGCTAGTACCGGGTCCCCTGAGAACTTC; CDR3 protein: CSASTGSPENF
clone size: many; D gene: .; V gene: TRBV7-2; J gene: TRBJ2-5; CDR3 DNA: TGTGCCAGCAGCTTAGCTAGCGGAAACCAAGAGACCCAGTACTTC; CDR3 protein: CASSLASGNQETQYF
clone size: many; D gene: .; V gene: TRBV28; J gene: TRBJ2-7; CDR3 DNA: TGTGCCAGCAGTACCCCAGGGAAGTACTACGAGCAGTACTTC; CDR3 protein: CASSTPGKYYEQYF
clone size: many; D gene: .; V gene: TRBV28; J gene: TRBJ2-7; CDR3 DNA: TGTGCCAGCAGTTCTTTCCTACTAGTCGCTAGCTCCTACGAGCAGTACTTC; CDR3 protein: CASSSFLLVASSYEQYF
clone size: many; D gene: TRBD1; V gene: TRBV28; J gene: TRBJ2-5; CDR3 DNA: TGTGCCAGCAGGTCGGGACAGGGTGGAGTCCAAGAGACCCAGTACTTC; CDR3 protein: CASRSGQGGVQETQYF
clone size: many; D gene: .; V gene: TRBV5-1; J gene: TRBJ2-7; CDR3 DNA: TGCGCCAGACGGACAGACCTTTCCTACGAGCAGTACTTC; CDR3 protein: CARRTDLSYEQYF